These 27 T cell receptor beta chains originate from one sample sequenced in a study of blood T cell repertoires in COVID-19. Clones were read by immunoSEQ multiplex PCR, and TCRdb kept only the in-frame ones, dropping some. Of about 240,000 clones in the sample, around 86% were seen once. The sample taken for sequencing was peripheral blood. Receptors were obtained from a man of 80 years or more with acute or convalescent COVID-19.

J is TRBJ2-7 and V is TRBV18; weak D call: TRBD2 (5 bases). The CDR3 contains 14 residues. Germline V lookup: CDR1 KGHSH, CDR2 LQKENI. Trimming left V 5 bases short and J 6 bases short, with 17 bases between. The CDR3 DNA sequence: TGTGCCAGCTCAGCCGGGTCGGGAACTTTCGAGCAGTACTTC. Residues: CASSAGSGTFEQYF.

The chain uses TRBV24-1 and TRBJ1-4; 12 bases align to TRBD1. This CDR3 has 18 residues. V trimming: 2 bases; J trimming: 7 bases; junction bases outside the gene matches: 10. Looked up from germline, CDR1 is KGHDR and CDR2 is SFDVKD. Written as DNA, the CDR3 is TGTGCCACCAGTGATTCGGCGGGACAGGGGGCGCAGGGTGAAAAACTGTTTTTT. Protein product: CATSDSAGQGAQGEKLFF.

The rearrangement joins TRBV19 to TRBJ1-1; D not resolved. The CDR3 is made up of 12 amino acids. Per germline, CDR1 LNHDA and CDR2 SQIVND (reference sequence). V was cut by 4 bases and J by 1 base, with 4 bases left in between. The CDR3 reads CASSRQNTEAFF. DNA of the CDR3: TGTGCCAGTAGTAGGCAGAACACTGAAGCTTTCTTT.

This chain links TRBV5-4 with TRBJ1-1; D gene uncertain. Germline lookup yields CDR1 SGHNT and CDR2 YYREEE (reference sequence). This CDR3 has 14 residues. V lost 3 bases to trimming and J lost 3 bases, with 12 bases between them. This CDR3 reads CASSSAPADTEAFF. The CDR3 bases are TGTGCCAGCAGCTCCGCCCCGGCGGACACTGAAGCTTTCTTT. The variable domain in full, with the rest retrieved from reference TRBV5-4 and TRBJ1-1, is ETGVTQSPTHLIKTRGQQVTLRCSSQSGHNTVSWYQQALGQGPQFIFQYYREEENGRGNFPPRFSGLQFPNYSSELNVNALELDDSALYLCASSSAPADTEAFFGQGTRLTVV.

The count of this clone is one. J is TRBJ1-1 and V is TRBV2; 7 bases align to TRBD1. After removal of 3 bases from V and 2 bases from J, the junction contained 6 bases not matched to a gene. The CDR3 loop spans 15 amino acids. The germline V gene has CDR1 SNHLY and CDR2 FYNNEI. In DNA, the CDR3 is TGTGCCAGCAGTGAGTCGGGACAGCCAAACACTGAAGCTTTCTTT. This sequence encodes CASSESGQPNTEAFF.

This chain connects TRBV6-5 to TRBJ2-7; TRBD2 might be the D (6 bases). This CDR3 has 13 amino acids. Germline CDR1 MNHEY, CDR2 SVGAGI. V lost 6 bases and J 2 bases, leaving 11 bases between the germline ends. The CDR3 reads CASSRAGPYEQYF. The CDR3 nucleotides are TGTGCCAGCAGCCGAGCGGGTCCCTACGAGCAGTACTTC.

The chain links TRBV6-5 to TRBJ2-7, with TRBD1 identical over 9 bases. V gave up 6 bases and J gave up 0 bases; unmatched junction bases: 6. CDR3 length equals 15 residues. Germline lookup yields CDR1 MNHEY and CDR2 SVGAGI. In DNA, the CDR3 is TGTGCCAGCAGGGACAGGGGCCAAAGCTCCTACGAGCAGTACTTC. It yields the protein CASRDRGQSSYEQYF.

This clone was recorded once. The CDR3 is CASSFSTSGLTGELFF. For the CDR3, the DNA is TGTGCCAGCAGCTTTTCGACTAGCGGCCTTACCGGGGAGCTGTTTTTT. The rearrangement uses TRBV5-4 and TRBJ2-2, with 9 bases fitting TRBD2. J lost 5 bases, V lost 2 bases, and 7 bases had no gene match. Germline V lookup: CDR1 SGHNT, CDR2 YYREEE (reference sequence). This CDR3 has 16 amino acids.

The chain employs TRBV5-1 and TRBJ1-1; 7 positions agree with TRBD1. V gave up 5 bases and J gave up 1 base; unmatched junction bases: 5. The CDR3 is made up of 14 amino acids. CDR1 and CDR2 from the germline V gene are SGHRS and YFSETQ. The CDR3, as DNA: TGCGCCAGCAGACGACAGGGAGGGAACACTGAAGCTTTCTTT. Its protein product is CASRRQGGNTEAFF.

This chain uses TRBV19 with TRBJ1-2, with D possibly TRBD1 on 6 matching bases. The CDR3 spans 14 residues. CDR1 and CDR2 (germline): LNHDA, SQIVND (reference sequence). Trimming took 5 bases from V and 1 from J, leaving 11 bases between them. CDR3 in amino acids: CASSVGQFNYGYTF. In DNA form, the CDR3 reads TGTGCCAGTAGTGTTGGACAGTTTAACTATGGCTACACCTTC.

This rearrangement joins TRBV29-1 to TRBJ2-5, with TRBD1 matching 9 bases. After removal of 4 bases from V and 1 base from J, the junction contained 4 bases not matched to a gene. This CDR3 spans 14 amino acids. Germline-derived CDR1 and CDR2 are SQVTM and ANQGSEA. The CDR3 is CSVGTGVAQETQYF. Written as DNA, the CDR3 is TGCAGCGTTGGGACAGGGGTGGCCCAAGAGACCCAGTACTTC.

The rearrangement joins TRBV25-1 to TRBJ1-2; TRBD1 is a possible D gene (6 bases). V was trimmed by 4 bases and J by 3 bases, leaving 15 bases between them. CDR3 length: 15 residues. Germline V gene lookup returns CDR1 MGHDK and CDR2 SYGVNS. CDR3 DNA: TGTGCCAGCAGTGGGCCAGGGGAAACGGACTATGGCTACACCTTC. Its protein product is CASSGPGETDYGYTF.

The V gene is TRBV19, the J gene TRBJ2-2, with a possible D match to TRBD1 (5 bases). V gave up 3 bases and J gave up 7 bases, with 18 bases separating them. The germline CDR1 and CDR2 sequences are LNHDA and SQIVND (reference sequence). The CDR3 covers 16 residues. The chain's CDR3 is CASSISGIEWDGELFF. CDR3 sequence (DNA): TGTGCCAGTAGTATTTCAGGGATTGAGTGGGACGGGGAGCTGTTTTTT.

The rearrangement joins TRBV4-2 to TRBJ2-1, with 7 positions matching TRBD2. The V gene's germline CDR1 is LGHNA and CDR2 YNFKEQ. Losses at the gene ends were 1 base for V and 2 bases for J; bases not matched to a gene: 5. The CDR3 contains 16 residues. The CDR3 loop reads CASSQVWEGPYNEQFF. The CDR3 DNA reads TGTGCCAGCAGCCAAGTGTGGGAGGGGCCCTACAATGAGCAGTTCTTC.

The V gene is TRBV5-1, the J gene TRBJ2-1, with 15 bases identical to TRBD2. Per germline, CDR1 SGHRS and CDR2 YFSETQ. The CDR3 totals 16 residues. The V segment lost 4 bases and the J segment 10 bases; nucleotides outside the gene matches: 9. The CDR3 reads CASSPGLAGGTPEQFF. In DNA, the CDR3 is TGCGCCAGCAGCCCGGGACTAGCGGGGGGAACACCGGAGCAGTTCTTC.

The chain joins TRBV28 to TRBJ1-3, with D hard to call. The germline V and J ends were trimmed by 2 bases and 4 bases, with 6 bases remaining between them. The CDR3 has 13 amino acids. The V gene's germline CDR1 is MDHEN and CDR2 SYDVKM. CDR3 DNA sequence: TGTGCCAGCAGTTTACTTCCCGGAAACACCATATATTTT. This translates into CASSLLPGNTIYF.

This sequence joins TRBV10-3 and TRBJ1-3; D ambiguous. The CDR3 loop spans 14 amino acids. With 7 bases removed from V and 3 bases from J, the gap between germline ends came to 13 bases. Germline CDR1 is ENHRY and CDR2 is SYGVKD. CDR3 sequence (DNA): TGTGCCATCACCAACCGGGAGGGTGGAAACACCATATATTTT. Its translation: CAITNREGGNTIYF.

The chain employs TRBV5-5 and TRBJ1-1; no reliable D call. This CDR3 comprises 14 residues. Between the trimmed V and J ends, which lost 2 bases and 2 bases, there was a span of 10 bases. CDR1 SGHKS and CDR2 YYEKEE come from the germline V gene (reference sequence). The CDR3 spells CASSLAKQNTEAFF. The CDR3 nucleotides are TGTGCCAGCAGCTTAGCTAAGCAAAACACTGAAGCTTTCTTT.

This clone was counted a single time. The genes are TRBV9 and TRBJ1-3, with TRBD1 identical over 9 bases. Germline lookup yields CDR1 SGDLS and CDR2 YYNGEE. The CDR3 runs 14 residues. V lost 4 bases to trimming and J lost 4 bases; unmatched junction nucleotides: 3. In nucleotides, the CDR3 is TGTGCCAGCAGCACGGGACAGGGAGGAAACACCATATATTTT. Translating gives CASSTGQGGNTIYF.

This clone showed up just a few times. The chain links TRBV19 to TRBJ2-7; 9 positions match TRBD1. CDR3 size: 15 residues. CDR1 and CDR2 (germline): LNHDA, SQIVND (reference sequence). V lost 6 bases, J lost 5 bases, and 11 bases stayed unmatched. CDR3 protein: CASRSGTGSPHEQYF. CDR3 in DNA: TGTGCCAGTAGATCCGGGACAGGGAGCCCCCACGAGCAGTACTTC.

The rearrangement joins TRBV6-5 to TRBJ2-2; tentatively, D is TRBD1 (6 bases). The CDR3 has 16 residues. CDR1 is MNHEY, CDR2 SVGAGI, per germline. Trimming cost V 0 bases and J 5 bases, with 13 bases left between them. Here the CDR3 reads CASSYSGHLPTGELFF. CDR3 DNA: TGTGCCAGCAGTTACTCGGGACATCTTCCTACCGGGGAGCTGTTTTTT.

This rearrangement joins TRBV6-1 to TRBJ2-7; a weak D match, TRBD1 (5 bases). The CDR3 has 13 amino acids. Per the germline V gene, CDR1 is MNHNS and CDR2 is SASEGT. Trimming stripped 1 base from V and 6 bases from J, with 10 bases between. CDR3 coding DNA: TGTGCCAGCAGTGAAGACAGGTTCGGCGAGCAGTACTTC. This gives the protein CASSEDRFGEQYF.

This sequence joins TRBV13 and TRBJ2-3, with TRBD2 identical over 8 bases. V shed 5 bases, J shed 5 bases, and the junction held 6 bases outside the gene matches. The CDR3 loop spans 14 amino acids. Per the germline V gene, CDR1 is PRHDT and CDR2 is FYEKMQ (reference sequence). The CDR3 is CASSPRGGLDTQYF. CDR3 nucleotides: TGTGCCAGCAGCCCCCGGGGGGGTTTAGATACGCAGTATTTT.

This clone was counted only a few times. The V and J genes are TRBV19 and TRBJ1-3, with D perhaps matching TRBD1 (5 bases). V lost 6 bases and J lost 4, with 16 bases in between. CDR1 LNHDA and CDR2 SQIVND come from the germline V gene (reference sequence). The CDR3 loop spans 15 amino acids. The chain's CDR3 is CASRPMAGLGNTIYF. In DNA, the CDR3 is TGTGCCAGTAGGCCGATGGCGGGACTCGGAAACACCATATATTTT. Using reference TRBV19 and TRBJ1-3 for the parts outside the CDR3, the full variable domain is DGGITQSPKYLFRKEGQNVTLSCEQNLNHDAMYWYRQDPGQGLRLIYYSQIVNDFQKGDIAEGYSVSREKKESFPLTVTSAQKNPTAFYLCASRPMAGLGNTIYFGEGSWLTVV.

The table lists this clone with a count of one. The chain links TRBV13 to TRBJ2-2; TRBD2 matches 11 bases. The CDR3 is made up of 17 amino acids. Germline assignment: CDR1 PRHDT and CDR2 FYEKMQ (reference sequence). The V and J ends lost 5 bases and 4 bases, in that order; junction bases with no gene match: 9. CDR3 in amino acids: CASSARTSGFPTGELFF. The CDR3 region has the DNA TGTGCCAGCAGCGCCCGGACTAGCGGGTTCCCCACCGGGGAGCTGTTTTTT.

The chain uses TRBV6-2 or TRBV6-3 and TRBJ2-5; maybe TRBD1 (5 bases). The germline CDR1 and CDR2 sequences are MNHEY and SVGEGT. The germline V and J ends were trimmed by 0 bases and 2 bases, with 10 bases remaining between them. The length of the CDR3 is 15 residues. The CDR3 coding sequence is TGTGCCAGCAGTTACTCGACGACAGCACAAGAGACCCAGTACTTC. This gives the protein CASSYSTTAQETQYF.

This chain uses TRBV11-2 with TRBJ2-5; weak D call: TRBD1 (5 bases). CDR1 is SGHAT and CDR2 is FQNNGV in the germline V gene. V was cut by 2 bases and J by 1 base, with 14 bases left in between. This CDR3 has 16 residues. The CDR3 DNA follows: TGTGCCAGCAGCTTACAGGTTTGGCAGGGCCAAGAGACCCAGTACTTC. Protein: CASSLQVWQGQETQYF.